A single sample is the source of the 7 T cell receptor beta chains below, sequenced in a study of cytomegalovirus exposure and HLA in healthy donors. The primer mix had 60 Vbeta and 13 Jbeta primers. Method: immunoSEQ multiplex PCR; TCRdb's copy keeps in-frame clones and lacks some. The sample lists some 150,000 clones, more than 65% occurring once. Material: PBMCs. The receptors come from a woman aged 45 to 65 in good health and CMV-seronegative.

CDR3 region: CASSIDQTGHSYEQYF. The CDR3 DNA follows: TGTGCCAGTAGTATAGATCAAACAGGGCACTCCTACGAGCAGTACTTC. The chain is built from TRBV19 and TRBJ2-7, with D perhaps matching TRBD1 (6 bases). The CDR3 runs 16 residues. CDR1 is LNHDA, CDR2 SQIVND, per germline (reference sequence). V was pared by 0 bases and J by 0 bases, with 12 bases between.

The table lists this clone with a few counts. This chain connects TRBV28 to TRBJ2-7, with 14 positions matching TRBD2. The length of the CDR3 is 13 residues. Germline loops: CDR1 MDHEN, CDR2 SYDVKM. The trim removed 7 bases at V and 6 bases at J, leaving 2 bases unmatched. This chain's CDR3 is CASMTSGRVEQYF. The CDR3 DNA sequence: TGTGCCAGCATGACTAGCGGGAGGGTCGAGCAGTACTTC.

This clone was detected a few times. V is TRBV5-1 and J is TRBJ1-5; 7 bases fit TRBD1. Trimming at V came to 4 bases and at J to 5 bases, leaving 6 bases not matched to a gene. CDR1 and CDR2 (germline): SGHRS, YFSETQ. This CDR3 is 14 amino acids long. CDR3 amino acids: CASSEQGLDQPQHF. The CDR3 region has the DNA TGCGCCAGCAGCGAACAGGGGTTGGATCAGCCCCAGCATTTT.

The chain has TRBV5-1 and TRBJ2-5; 10 bases line up with TRBD1. Germline-derived CDR1 and CDR2 are SGHRS and YFSETQ. V lost 0 bases to trimming and J lost 0 bases; unmatched junction nucleotides: 2. The CDR3 is 16 amino acids. The CDR3 sequence: CASSLVGQGYQETQYF. The DNA for the CDR3 is TGCGCCAGCAGCTTGGTGGGACAGGGGTACCAAGAGACCCAGTACTTC.

CDR3 region: CASSGYRASTDTQYF. CDR3 nucleotides: TGTGCCAGCAGTGGATACAGGGCTAGCACAGATACGCAGTATTTT. The chain recombines TRBV2 with TRBJ2-3; maybe TRBD1 (6 bases). Germline V gene data show CDR1 as SNHLY and CDR2 as FYNNEI. V was shortened by 4 bases and J by 0 bases, with 11 bases between the two germline ends. The CDR3 runs 15 residues. The whole variable domain, remainder taken from reference TRBV2 and TRBJ2-3, is EPEVTQTPSHQVTQMGQEVILRCVPISNHLYFYWYRQILGQKVEFLVSFYNNEISEKSEIFDDQFSVERPDGSNFTLKIRSTKLEDSAMYFCASSGYRASTDTQYFGPGTRLTVL.

V gene TRBV27 combines with J gene TRBJ2-1; 11 bases fit TRBD2. The CDR3 loop spans 15 amino acids. The V and J ends lost 7 bases and 7 bases, in that order; junction bases with no gene match: 9. The germline V gene encodes CDR1 MNHEY and CDR2 SMNVEV (reference sequence). CDR3 protein: CASTHSGGALNEQFF. The CDR3, as DNA: TGTGCCAGCACCCATAGCGGGGGGGCGTTGAATGAGCAGTTCTTC.

V and J are TRBV6-6 and TRBJ2-1; D unclear. CDR3 length: 13 residues. Germline values: CDR1 MNHNY, CDR2 SVGAGI (reference sequence). V lost 0 bases to trimming and J lost 12 bases, with 12 bases between them. CDR3 in DNA: TGTGCCAGCAGTTACTCTAGTTCTGGTGTGCAGTTCTTC. As protein: CASSYSSSGVQFF.